The 21 T cell receptor beta chains reported below all come from one sample, sequenced in a study of T-cell reconstitution after alpha-beta-depleted transplantation in children. A library of TCRbeta sequences, prepared with unique molecular identifiers, was generated. TCRdb re-derived calls from the PCR reads in MiXCR, one entry per CDR3 protein. In the table there are some 550,000 distinct CDR3 sequences, roughly 18% of which are singletons. The starting material was PBMCs from the stem cell graft donor, obtained from the stem cell graft. The receptors stem from a human donor who donated a stem cell graft to a child with acute lymphoblastic leukemia.

This clonotype turned up a few times. The chain carries TRBV20-1 and TRBJ2-3, with TRBD1 as a possible D gene (6 bases). This CDR3 region has 17 residues. Germline V gene sequence: CDR1 DFQATT, CDR2 SNEGSKA (reference sequence). V was pared by 3 bases and J by 1 base, with 20 bases between. The CDR3 DNA is TGCAGTGCTAGGGCTCCCGGGACACTCACGGGCACAGATACGCAGTATTTT. It specifies CSARAPGTLTGTDTQYF.

The V gene is TRBV27, the J gene TRBJ2-3; 7 nucleotides agree with TRBD1. The CDR3 is made up of 16 amino acids. V lost 3 bases to trimming and J lost 5 bases; unmatched junction nucleotides: 11. Germline lookup yields CDR1 MNHEY and CDR2 SMNVEV (reference sequence). Here the CDR3 DNA reads TGTGCCAGCAGTTTTTTACAGGGGAGTTTTTTAGATACGCAGTATTTT. Its protein product is CASSFLQGSFLDTQYF.

The chain joins TRBV24-1 to TRBJ2-3; TRBD1 aligns across 7 bases. Losses at the gene ends were 3 bases for V and 2 bases for J; bases not matched to a gene: 4. Looked up from germline, CDR1 is KGHDR and CDR2 is SFDVKD. The length of the CDR3 is 15 residues. The CDR3 DNA sequence: TGTGCCACCAGTGATACAGGGGCGTACACAGATACGCAGTATTTT. Translating it yields CATSDTGAYTDTQYF.

This clonotype was found a few times. This rearrangement joins TRBV30 to TRBJ2-7; maybe TRBD1 (5 bases). CDR1 and CDR2 from the germline V gene are GTSNPN and SVGIG (reference sequence). V was shortened by 1 base and J by 2 bases, with 9 bases between the two germline ends. This CDR3 spans 13 amino acids. CDR3 region: CAWSETAPYEQYF. CDR3 coding DNA: TGTGCCTGGAGTGAGACAGCTCCCTACGAGCAGTACTTC.

The genes are TRBV5-1 and TRBJ2-5; D gene ambiguous. The CDR3 has 15 amino acids. Germline CDR1 reads SGHRS; CDR2 reads YFSETQ. V lost 3 bases, J lost 3 bases, and 15 bases lay in between. The CDR3, as DNA: TGCGCCAGCAGCTGGACCAAGGACCAAAAAGAGACCCAGTACTTC. It is translated as CASSWTKDQKETQYF. The entire variable domain, with the rest obtained from reference TRBV5-1 and TRBJ2-5, is as follows: KAGVTQTPRYLIKTRGQQVTLSCSPISGHRSVSWYQQTPGQGLQFLFEYFSETQRNKGNFPGRFSGRQFSNSRSEMNVSTLELGDSALYLCASSWTKDQKETQYFGPGTRLLVL.

The rearrangement links TRBV5-1 to TRBJ2-7; either TRBD1 or TRBD2 may fit D (6 bases each). Germline V gene data show CDR1 as SGHRS and CDR2 as YFSETQ. With 6 bases removed from V and 6 bases from J, the gap between germline ends came to 16 bases. The CDR3 is 13 amino acids. The CDR3 DNA sequence: TGCGCCAGCAACGTGGGGGGCGAGAGCGAGCAGTACTTC. Translated, it gives CASNVGGESEQYF.

This clonotype was counted a few times. The chain joins TRBV5-1 to TRBJ2-2, with D perhaps TRBD2 (5 bases). V was clipped by 4 bases and J by 0 bases, with 10 bases between them. CDR3 length: 15 amino acids. The germline CDR1 and CDR2 sequences are SGHRS and YFSETQ. For the CDR3, the DNA is TGCGCCAGCAGCCCGGGGTTGCCGAACACCGGGGAGCTGTTTTTT. Encoded protein: CASSPGLPNTGELFF.

This clonotype was detected a few times. The chain has TRBV18 and TRBJ2-7; D not resolved. The length of the CDR3 is 17 residues. Trimming cost V 0 bases and J 3 bases, with 18 bases left between them. Germline V gene lookup returns CDR1 KGHSH and CDR2 LQKENI. In DNA, the CDR3 is TGTGCCAGCTCACCACCGGGCCCGACGGTTAGGGTCTACGAGCAGTACTTC. Protein: CASSPPGPTVRVYEQYF.

The rearrangement uses TRBV7-6 and TRBJ2-2; no firm D call. Trimming removed 0 bases from V and 2 bases from J, with 13 bases in between. The CDR3 is 17 residues long. Germline CDR1 is SGHVS and CDR2 is FNYEAQ. The CDR3 nucleotides are TGTGCCAGCAGCTTAGCTTTAGCACAGCGAAACACCGGGGAGCTGTTTTTT. Residues: CASSLALAQRNTGELFF.

The V call is TRBV19, the J call TRBJ2-3; D is unclear. From germline, CDR1 is LNHDA and CDR2 SQIVND (reference sequence). CDR3 length equals 14 residues. V gave up 5 bases and J gave up 10 bases, with 19 bases separating them. The chain's CDR3 is CASSASQDRVAQYF. The CDR3 DNA is TGTGCCAGTAGTGCATCTCAGGATCGGGTGGCGCAGTATTTT. Full variable domain (missing parts from reference TRBV19 and TRBJ2-3): DGGITQSPKYLFRKEGQNVTLSCEQNLNHDAMYWYRQDPGQGLRLIYYSQIVNDFQKGDIAEGYSVSREKKESFPLTVTSAQKNPTAFYLCASSASQDRVAQYFGPGTRLTVL.

This clonotype turned up a few times. The chain couples TRBV28 to TRBJ2-1, with a weak D call TRBD1 (6 bases). Deletions cut 3 bases from V and 10 bases from J, with 16 bases between. CDR3 length equals 14 residues. CDR1 and CDR2 from the germline V gene are MDHEN and SYDVKM. The CDR3 sequence is CASSFETLGAEQFF. In DNA form, the CDR3 reads TGTGCCAGCAGTTTTGAGACATTGGGGGCCGAGCAGTTCTTC.

V gene TRBV7-8 combines with J gene TRBJ1-5; D gene unclear. CDR1 is SGHVS, CDR2 FQNEAQ, per germline. V lost 5 bases, J lost 1 base, and 21 bases lay in between. This CDR3 contains 18 residues. The CDR3 sequence: CASSPRGWSALSNQPQHF. The CDR3 DNA reads as TGTGCCAGCAGCCCCCGAGGGTGGTCGGCCTTGAGCAATCAGCCCCAGCATTTT. The variable domain in full, with the rest retrieved from reference TRBV7-8 and TRBJ1-5, is GAGVSQSPRYKVAKRGQDVALRCDPISGHVSLFWYQQALGQGPEFLTYFQNEAQLDKSGLPSDRFFAERPEGSVSTLKIQRTQQEDSAVYLCASSPRGWSALSNQPQHFGDGTRLSIL.

CDR3 in amino acids: CASSSNLGNTGELFF. CDR3 bases: TGTGCCAGCAGCTCGAACCTCGGGAACACCGGGGAGCTGTTTTTT. The J gene is TRBJ2-2, the V gene TRBV7-3; unclear D gene. CDR1 is SGHTA, CDR2 FQGTGA, per germline. This CDR3 contains 15 residues. Trimming cost V 4 bases and J 1 base, with 10 bases left between them.

V usage is TRBV3-1 and J usage is TRBJ2-5, with TRBD2 matching over 8 bases. The V gene's germline CDR1 is LGHDT and CDR2 YNNKEL (reference sequence). The CDR3 spans 17 residues. Trimming at V came to 11 bases and at J to 5 bases, leaving 22 bases not matched to a gene. CDR3 DNA: TGTGCCTCCTGCCAAGCCCCCCCGGGGGGGGCAGGGGAGACCCAGTACTTC. It is translated as CASCQAPPGGAGETQYF.

The sample holds many counts of this clonotype. The V and J genes are TRBV6-1 and TRBJ2-3; weak D call: TRBD2 (5 bases). CDR1 is MNHNS and CDR2 is SASEGT in the germline V gene. Trimming removed 6 bases at V and 3 bases at J, with 13 bases between. The CDR3 extends over 14 amino acids. The CDR3 loop is CASSSGRATDTQYF. The CDR3 DNA reads TGTGCCAGCAGCTCGGGGAGAGCTACAGATACGCAGTATTTT.

This chain uses TRBV3-1 with TRBJ1-5, with no clear D. This CDR3 has 14 amino acids. Between the trimmed V and J ends, which lost 0 bases and 6 bases, there was a span of 9 bases. Germline CDR1 and CDR2: LGHDT and YNNKEL (reference sequence). CDR3 region: CASSQDLQLQPQHF. In DNA form, the CDR3 reads TGTGCCAGCAGCCAAGATCTCCAGCTTCAGCCCCAGCATTTT.

The chain combines TRBV6-4 with TRBJ2-2; no clear D. V lost 4 bases and J lost 4, with 10 bases in between. Germline V CDR1 and CDR2: MRHNA, SNTAGT. This CDR3 has 14 amino acids. CDR3 coding DNA: TGTGCCAGCAGTGTTCTGGCGTCCACCGGGGAGCTGTTTTTT. It translates to CASSVLASTGELFF.

This clonotype was counted only a few times. The chain uses TRBV3-1 and TRBJ2-7; D call uncertain. This CDR3 has 15 residues. V was trimmed by 5 bases and J by 0 bases, leaving 14 bases between them. Germline values: CDR1 LGHDT, CDR2 YNNKEL (reference sequence). The CDR3 DNA sequence: TGTGCCAGCAGCGCACGCCCTGGGAACTCCTACGAGCAGTACTTC. Protein sequence: CASSARPGNSYEQYF.

The chain has TRBV5-6 and TRBJ2-3; no clear D gene. The CDR3 has 11 residues. V was trimmed by 2 bases and J by 8 bases, leaving 6 bases between them. Germline assignment: CDR1 SGHDT and CDR2 YYEEEE. CDR3 in DNA: TGTGCCAGCAGCTTTGCTGTTACGCAGTATTTT. This translates into CASSFAVTQYF. Using reference TRBV5-6 and TRBJ2-3 for the parts outside the CDR3, the full variable domain is DAGVTQSPTHLIKTRGQQVTLRCSPKSGHDTVSWYQQALGQGPQFIFQYYEEEERQRGNFPDRFSGHQFPNYSSELNVNALLLGDSALYLCASSFAVTQYFGPGTRLTVL.

The V gene is TRBV10-3, the J gene TRBJ2-3; no clear D. V lost 8 bases, J lost 1 base, and 7 bases lay in between. The CDR3 extends over 12 amino acids. CDR1 and CDR2 (germline): ENHRY, SYGVKD. The CDR3 loop reads CAIGIGTDTQYF. As DNA, the CDR3 is TGTGCCATCGGTATCGGCACAGATACGCAGTATTTT.

In its sample, this clonotype was seen a few times. This chain connects TRBV18 to TRBJ2-7, with TRBD1 matching 9 bases. Germline CDR1 KGHSH, CDR2 LQKENI. The CDR3 length is 15 residues. V trimming: 5 bases; J trimming: 5 bases; junction bases outside the gene matches: 10. The CDR3 nucleotides read TGTGCCAGCTCAGCTCCGGGACAGGGTCGCGACGAGCAGTACTTC. Translated, it gives CASSAPGQGRDEQYF. Full variable domain (rest looked up from reference TRBV18 and TRBJ2-7): NAGVMQNPRHLVRRRGQEARLRCSPMKGHSHVYWYRQLPEEGLKFMVYLQKENIIDESGMPKERFSAEFPKEGPSILRIQQVVRGDSAAYFCASSAPGQGRDEQYFGPGTRLTVT.